This TCR beta chain emerged from a study of T cell changes during pregnancy in multiple sclerosis. The protocol was immunoSEQ multiplex PCR, while the TCRdb copy is restricted to in-frame clones and leaves out a portion. The table shows approximately 35,000 clones, with approximately 90% occurring only once. The specimen comprised CD4+ T cells from peripheral blood mononuclear cells, sampled after pregnancy. This clonotype was obtained from a female donor in good health, enrolled as a control in a pregnancy study.

The CDR3: CASSLATPGAGELFF. The CDR3 region has the DNA TGTGCCAGCAGCTTAGCGACTCCTGGCGCCGGGGAGCTGTTTTTT. V and J are TRBV11-2 and TRBJ2-2; D gene ambiguous. This CDR3 region has 15 residues. Trimming removed 1 base at V and 6 bases at J, with 12 bases between. Per germline, CDR1 SGHAT and CDR2 FQNNGV.